These 16 T cell receptor beta chains came from one sample sequenced in a study of cytomegalovirus exposure and HLA in healthy donors. Profiling relied on immunoSEQ multiplex PCR, and the TCRdb table lists in-frame clones only, not all of them. The sample carries 200,000 to 300,000 clones, roughly nine tenths recorded once. Material: PBMCs. The receptors derive from a man younger than 35 in good health and CMV-seropositive.

The chain is built from TRBV29-1 and TRBJ2-6; D is ambiguous. Germline assignment: CDR1 SQVTM and CDR2 ANQGSEA. The CDR3 is made up of 16 amino acids. V gave up 0 bases and J gave up 2 bases, with 11 bases separating them. CDR3: CSVEELRGTGANVLTF. As DNA, the CDR3 is TGCAGCGTTGAAGAGCTCCGCGGTACTGGGGCCAACGTCCTGACTTTC.

In nucleotides, the CDR3 is TGTGCCAGCAGTGAAGTAATGGCAGCTGACTACACCTTC. Amino acid sequence: CASSEVMAADYTF. The rearrangement uses TRBV2 and TRBJ1-2; no clear D. This CDR3 contains 13 residues. V lost 1 base to trimming and J lost 10 bases, with 13 bases between them. Germline V gene lookup returns CDR1 SNHLY and CDR2 FYNNEI.

V gene TRBV28 combines with J gene TRBJ1-1; 8 nucleotides agree with TRBD1. The junction had 1 base not matched to a gene; V was cut back by 2 bases and J by 8 bases. This CDR3 has 12 amino acids. Per the germline V gene, CDR1 is MDHEN and CDR2 is SYDVKM. This chain's CDR3 is CASSLGQGEAFF. Here the CDR3 DNA reads TGTGCCAGCAGTTTAGGACAGGGAGAAGCTTTCTTT.

The chain uses TRBV12-5 and TRBJ2-1; D unclear. Germline CDR1 LGHNT, CDR2 FRNRAP. V lost 1 base to trimming and J lost 4 bases, with 8 bases between them. The CDR3 runs 14 residues. The CDR3 sequence: CASGLDGLYNEQFF. In nucleotides, the CDR3 is TGTGCTAGTGGTTTGGACGGCCTGTACAATGAGCAGTTCTTC.

The chain combines TRBV5-1 with TRBJ2-1, with D perhaps TRBD1 (6 bases). This CDR3 is built from 14 residues. CDR1 and CDR2 (germline): SGHRS, YFSETQ. With 0 bases removed from V and 8 bases from J, the gap between germline ends came to 12 bases. In nucleotides, the CDR3 is TGCGCCAGCAGCTTGGGGGCAGGGGATTATGAGCAGTTCTTC. Protein sequence: CASSLGAGDYEQFF. The full variable domain, its missing parts supplied by reference TRBV5-1 and TRBJ2-1, is KAGVTQTPRYLIKTRGQQVTLSCSPISGHRSVSWYQQTPGQGLQFLFEYFSETQRNKGNFPGRFSGRQFSNSRSEMNVSTLELGDSALYLCASSLGAGDYEQFFGPGTRLTVL.

This chain links TRBV19 with TRBJ1-1; TRBD1 aligns across 10 bases. CDR3 length: 14 residues. The V gene's germline CDR1 is LNHDA and CDR2 SQIVND (reference sequence). The V segment lost 6 bases and the J segment 6 bases; nucleotides outside the gene matches: 7. This chain's CDR3 is CASRVTGGIPEAFF. The CDR3 DNA reads as TGTGCCAGTAGGGTGACAGGGGGCATACCTGAAGCTTTCTTT.

This chain uses TRBV19 with TRBJ2-6, with D perhaps TRBD1 or TRBD2 (5 bases each). From germline, CDR1 is LNHDA and CDR2 SQIVND (reference sequence). The CDR3 sequence is 17 residues long. V dropped 7 bases and J dropped 2 bases, with 18 bases sitting between them. The CDR3 spells CASTRGVGGAGANVLTF. In DNA form, the CDR3 reads TGTGCCAGTACCCGGGGCGTCGGAGGTGCTGGGGCCAACGTCCTGACTTTC.

This clone showed up just once. This sequence joins TRBV5-1 and TRBJ2-7; 8 positions match TRBD2. This CDR3 is built from 17 residues. Germline CDR1 and CDR2: SGHRS and YFSETQ. Losses at the gene ends were 4 bases for V and 2 bases for J; bases not matched to a gene: 14. The CDR3 DNA reads TGCGCCAGCAGCGTTTTCCCGGGACTAGACACCACCTACGAGCAGTACTTC. This sequence encodes CASSVFPGLDTTYEQYF.

Details on this clone: A clone one base away is much larger, so this may be a read error. The chain couples TRBV9 to TRBJ1-4; D is undetermined. Trimming shortened V by 0 bases and J by 4 bases, and 4 bases separated the two germline ends. The CDR3 has 13 residues. Germline V gene lookup returns CDR1 SGDLS and CDR2 YYNGEE. This chain's CDR3 is CASSVGDNEKLFF. The CDR3 DNA reads as TGTGCCAGCAGCGTAGGGGATAATGAAAAACTGTTTTTT.

V usage is TRBV5-1 and J usage is TRBJ2-5; possible D gene TRBD2, 5 bases. The CDR3 sequence is 13 residues long. Germline V gene sequence: CDR1 SGHRS, CDR2 YFSETQ. Trimming removed 2 bases from V and 2 bases from J, with 7 bases in between. This CDR3 is CASSLQRQETQYF. DNA for the CDR3: TGCGCCAGCAGCTTACAGCGGCAAGAGACCCAGTACTTC.

V and J are TRBV11-2 and TRBJ1-2, with 7 bases that match TRBD1. J gave up 4 bases and V 4 bases, and 6 bases lay outside the gene matches. CDR1 SGHAT and CDR2 FQNNGV come from the germline V gene. The CDR3 is made up of 14 amino acids. As DNA, the CDR3 is TGTGCCAGCAGCTATCAGGACAGGAGCTATGGCTACACCTTC. As protein: CASSYQDRSYGYTF. Variable domain in full (rest from reference TRBV11-2 and TRBJ1-2): EAGVAQSPRYKIIEKRQSVAFWCNPISGHATLYWYQQILGQGPKLLIQFQNNGVVDDSQLPKDRFSAERLKGVDSTLKIQPAKLEDSAVYLCASSYQDRSYGYTFGSGTRLTVV.

The V gene is TRBV5-6, the J gene TRBJ2-5; 7 nucleotides align to TRBD2. With V trimmed by 8 bases and J by 4 bases, 2 bases remained unmatched. The CDR3 covers 11 residues. Germline lookup yields CDR1 SGHDT and CDR2 YYEEEE. The CDR3 spells CASTGGETQYF. For the CDR3, the DNA is TGTGCCAGTACGGGGGGAGAGACCCAGTACTTC.

The gene calls are TRBV18 and TRBJ2-7, with 13 bases aligning to TRBD2. Looked up from germline, CDR1 is KGHSH and CDR2 is LQKENI. The trim removed 2 bases at V and 6 bases at J, leaving 19 bases unmatched. The CDR3 has 20 residues. The CDR3 loop reads CASSPNWAGGTSGVSREQYF. The CDR3 DNA reads as TGTGCCAGCTCACCAAACTGGGCAGGAGGGACTAGCGGGGTTTCGCGCGAGCAGTACTTC.

The chain links TRBV5-1 to TRBJ2-1; tentative D call: TRBD2 (6 bases). V was trimmed by 4 bases and J by 3 bases, leaving 17 bases between them. This CDR3 region has 16 residues. CDR1 is SGHRS, CDR2 YFSETQ, per germline. The CDR3 coding sequence is TGCGCCAGCAGCACCGGACACCGGGGGTACTACAATGAGCAGTTCTTC. It yields the protein CASSTGHRGYYNEQFF.

J is TRBJ1-2 and V is TRBV18; tentative D call: TRBD1 (6 bases). The germline V gene encodes CDR1 KGHSH and CDR2 LQKENI. The V end lost 3 bases, the J end lost 4 bases, and 9 bases lay between the germline ends. This CDR3 region has 13 residues. CDR3 region: CASSPEDSYGYTF. As DNA, the CDR3 is TGTGCCAGCTCACCGGAGGACAGCTATGGCTACACCTTC.

The chain uses TRBV27 and TRBJ2-2, with 7 positions matching TRBD2. CDR1 and CDR2 from the germline V gene are MNHEY and SMNVEV (reference sequence). CDR3 length equals 15 residues. Trimming took 3 bases from V and 5 from J; bases not matched to a gene: 6. Written as DNA, the CDR3 is TGTGCCAGCAGTTTCCGCGGGAGTGGTACCGGGGAGCTGTTTTTT. Translated, it gives CASSFRGSGTGELFF.